This T cell receptor beta chain was recorded in a study of blood T cell repertoires in COVID-19. Germline loops: CDR1 SGHRS, CDR2 YFSETQ. Trimming stripped 4 bases from V and 3 bases from J, with 27 bases between. This CDR3 is 19 amino acids long. Sequencing was performed with immunoSEQ multiplex PCR; in TCRdb, only in-frame clones are kept and a portion is missing. This table holds some 180,000 clones, around nine tenths found once. The sequence came from a man between 60 and 75 years old with active or convalescent COVID-19. The J gene is TRBJ2-3, the V gene TRBV5-1, with D perhaps TRBD2 (6 bases). Specimen: peripheral blood. This CDR3 reads CASSLRGEAGTLRTDTQYF. CDR3 nucleotides: TGCGCCAGCAGCCTGAGAGGGGAGGCAGGAACTCTACGAACAGATACGCAGTATTTT.